The next 19 T cell receptor beta chains were all read from a single sample in a study of T cell responses to AZD1222 COVID-19 vaccine. Measured with immunoSEQ multiplex PCR; TCRdb has only the in-frame clones, and not every one. The table lists roughly 100,000 clones, roughly nine tenths of them singletons. The specimen was peripheral blood, collected on day 0 of AZD1222 vaccination. These receptors were obtained from an adult in good health.

The chain combines TRBV12-5 with TRBJ2-3, with TRBD2 identical over 15 bases. The V segment lost 6 bases and the J segment 6 bases; nucleotides outside the gene matches: 7. Germline CDR1 and CDR2: LGHNT and FRNRAP. CDR3 length: 16 amino acids. The CDR3 DNA reads as TGTGCTAGTGGCCCTGGACTAGCGGGAGGGGCGGATACGCAGTATTTT. Residues: CASGPGLAGGADTQYF.

A few counts support this clone. The chain employs TRBV3-1 (or the pseudogene TRBV3-2) and TRBJ1-4; TRBD1 is a possible D gene (6 bases). Trimming cost V 0 bases and J 8 bases, with 16 bases left between them. Germline-derived CDR1 and CDR2 are LGHDT and YNNKEL (reference sequence). The CDR3 has 16 residues. The CDR3 is CASSQEGWGAEEKLFF. The CDR3 bases are TGTGCCAGCAGCCAAGAAGGTTGGGGGGCGGAAGAAAAACTGTTTTTT.

This clone was picked up a small number of times. The CDR3 loop reads CASSLRLSSYNEQFF. DNA for the CDR3: TGTGCCAGCAGCTTACGACTTAGCTCCTACAATGAGCAGTTCTTC. V and J are TRBV7-9 and TRBJ2-1; D unresolved. This CDR3 is 15 amino acids long. V lost 2 bases and J lost 0, with 8 bases in between. Germline V gene data show CDR1 as SEHNR and CDR2 as FQNEAQ (reference sequence).

The chain combines TRBV7-3 with TRBJ2-3; D is possibly TRBD2 (6 bases). There are 16 residues in the CDR3. Germline-derived CDR1 and CDR2 are SGHTA and FQGTGA. V was clipped by 1 base and J by 0 bases, with 11 bases between them. Written as DNA, the CDR3 is TGTGCCAGCAGCTTAAAAGGCGGGGAGAGCACAGATACGCAGTATTTT. It encodes CASSLKGGESTDTQYF. The whole variable domain, filled in from reference TRBV7-3 and TRBJ2-3, reads GAGVSQTPSNKVTEKGKYVELRCDPISGHTALYWYRQSLGQGPEFLIYFQGTGAADDSGLPNDRFFAVRPEGSVSTLKIQRTERGDSAVYLCASSLKGGESTDTQYFGPGTRLTVL.

V is TRBV5-6 and J is TRBJ2-3, with TRBD1 as a possible D gene (5 bases). The CDR3 has 13 amino acids. Germline assignment: CDR1 SGHDT and CDR2 YYEEEE. The V end lost 0 bases, the J end lost 3 bases, and 5 bases lay between the germline ends. The CDR3 region has the DNA TGTGCCAGCAGCTTGGAGGGGACAGATACGCAGTATTTT. Residues: CASSLEGTDTQYF.

This chain connects TRBV7-3 to TRBJ2-3; 10 positions agree with TRBD1. The CDR3 extends over 15 amino acids. Germline V gene lookup returns CDR1 SGHTA and CDR2 FQGTGA. J was trimmed by 4 bases and V by 3 bases; bases with no gene match: 4. CDR3 nucleotides: TGTGCCAGCAGCTTGGGACAGGGGTTCGCAGATACGCAGTATTTT. This encodes CASSLGQGFADTQYF.

This clone has only one observation. The V and J genes are TRBV30 and TRBJ2-5, with D uncertain. Germline V CDR1 and CDR2: GTSNPN, SVGIG (reference sequence). The CDR3 length is 15 residues. The germline V and J ends were trimmed by 3 bases and 4 bases, with 18 bases remaining between them. CDR3 in amino acids: CAWRARDSQPETQYF. The DNA for the CDR3 is TGTGCCTGGAGGGCCAGAGACTCCCAGCCAGAGACCCAGTACTTC.

V and J are TRBV2 and TRBJ2-7; D is possibly TRBD2 (6 bases). V was trimmed by 6 bases and J by 2 bases, leaving 14 bases between them. Germline V lookup: CDR1 SNHLY, CDR2 FYNNEI. This CDR3 is 14 amino acids long. The CDR3 loop reads CASSRDSGTYEQYF. The CDR3 DNA follows: TGTGCCAGCAGCAGGGACTCCGGGACCTACGAGCAGTACTTC.

The chain combines TRBV10-3 with TRBJ1-1; D unresolved. CDR1 ENHRY and CDR2 SYGVKD come from the germline V gene. The ends were cut back, 4 bases at V and 7 bases at J, with 10 bases in the middle. This CDR3 has 12 amino acids. The DNA for the CDR3 is TGTGCCATCAGTGGGAGAACTAGTGAAGCTTTCTTT. It codes for CAISGRTSEAFF.

The chain links TRBV19 to TRBJ1-5; possibly TRBD1 for D (5 bases). The V gene's germline CDR1 is LNHDA and CDR2 SQIVND (reference sequence). V gave up 5 bases and J gave up 5 bases, with 10 bases separating them. The length of the CDR3 is 13 residues. The CDR3 region has the DNA TGTGCCAGTAGTCCGGGAGGGGATCAGCCCCAGCATTTT. Protein sequence: CASSPGGDQPQHF.

The V call is TRBV28, the J call TRBJ2-7, with 9 positions matching TRBD1. The germline gives CDR1 MDHEN, CDR2 SYDVKM. The CDR3 is 16 residues long. Trimming cost V 5 bases and J 5 bases; bases outside gene matches: 13. DNA of the CDR3: TGTGCCAGCAGTGTTCCCGGGACAGGGATCTTGAACGAGCAGTACTTC. Protein product: CASSVPGTGILNEQYF.

The chain links TRBV5-4 to TRBJ1-5; a weak D match, TRBD1 (5 bases). There are 15 residues in the CDR3. Germline CDR1 reads SGHNT; CDR2 reads YYREEE (reference sequence). V dropped 0 bases and J dropped 4 bases, with 11 bases sitting between them. The CDR3 loop reads CASSLGGEVNQPQHF. The CDR3 nucleotides are TGTGCCAGCAGCTTGGGAGGGGAGGTTAATCAGCCCCAGCATTTT.

This chain uses TRBV6-5 with TRBJ1-5; unclear D gene. V was pared by 10 bases and J by 3 bases, with 16 bases between. The CDR3 runs 14 residues. Germline loops: CDR1 MNHEY, CDR2 SVGAGI. The CDR3 region has the DNA TGTGCCACAACACGGGGTCCCGTCAATCAGCCCCAGCATTTT. This sequence encodes CATTRGPVNQPQHF.

V gene TRBV12-3 or TRBV12-4 combines with J gene TRBJ2-1, with D perhaps TRBD1 (6 bases). CDR3 length: 12 residues. The V and J ends lost 6 bases and 9 bases respectively, with 12 bases between them. This CDR3 is CASRGQMSEQFF. DNA of the CDR3: TGTGCCAGCAGGGGACAAATGAGTGAGCAGTTCTTC.

A single count supports this clone. This chain uses TRBV18 with TRBJ2-7; 7 positions match TRBD1. V trimming: 4 bases; J trimming: 3 bases; junction bases outside the gene matches: 6. The CDR3 length is 14 residues. The germline gives CDR1 KGHSH, CDR2 LQKENI. CDR3 sequence: CASSQRGGIYEQYF. In DNA, the CDR3 is TGTGCCAGCTCACAGCGAGGGGGCATCTACGAGCAGTACTTC.

This chain connects TRBV28 to TRBJ1-3; D is unresolved. The CDR3 contains 15 residues. V was shortened by 8 bases and J by 1 base, with 15 bases between the two germline ends. Germline V CDR1 and CDR2: MDHEN, SYDVKM. This CDR3 reads CASASPSLSGNTIYF. The CDR3 nucleotides read TGTGCCAGCGCCTCCCCCTCCTTGTCTGGAAACACCATATATTTT.

The chain couples TRBV7-2 to TRBJ2-5, with D perhaps matching TRBD2 (7 bases). The CDR3 is 16 residues long. Germline-derived CDR1 and CDR2 are SGHTA and FQGNSA. Trimming pared 2 bases from V and 5 bases from J, leaving 18 bases between. CDR3 bases: TGTGCCAGCAGCTTAAGGGCCAGGGGCGGGAGCGAGACCCAGTACTTC. Translating it yields CASSLRARGGSETQYF.

The chain joins TRBV7-2 to TRBJ2-7; D gene unclear. The V and J ends lost 3 bases and 2 bases respectively, with 11 bases between them. This CDR3 spans 14 amino acids. Per germline, CDR1 SGHTA and CDR2 FQGNSA. The CDR3 here is CASSLVTPTYEQYF. CDR3 sequence (DNA): TGTGCCAGCAGCTTGGTTACCCCAACCTACGAGCAGTACTTC.

This chain links TRBV4-1 with TRBJ2-6; D remains unclear. The CDR3 runs 15 residues. Deletions cut 7 bases from V and 2 bases from J, with 12 bases between. Per the germline V gene, CDR1 is MGHRA and CDR2 is YSYEKL. In DNA form, the CDR3 reads TGCGCCAGCACCCTACTCGTCACTGGGGCCAACGTCCTGACTTTC. Protein: CASTLLVTGANVLTF.